In this sample, the clone carrying this T cell receptor (beta chain) turned up a few times. Its antigen is unknown. The sequenced template was cDNA made from the entire isolated RNA. Profiled with immunoSEQ multiplex PCR; TCRdb holds only in-frame clones, not every one. Seen here are around 130,000 clones, 9% observed once, and the top ten hold around 0.75%. These data originate in a study of beta chain features in type 1 diabetes. In the study overall: The study found patients and healthy donors alike in age, gender and cell yields.

Germline trimming cut 5 bases from V and 7 bases from J; bases unmatched to any gene: 9. Germline lookup yields CDR1 SGHAT and CDR2 FQDESV (reference sequence). The CDR3 covers 15 residues. Sorted CD4+ subsets: naive, central memory, regulatory, stem cell-like memory (CD45RO/CCR7/CD25/CD127/CD95/CD27 panel). General observations from the study: Within each of all four CD4+ subsets, Type 1 diabetes patients had TCRB CDR3s that were moderately but significantly shorter. A greater similarity of naive, central memory and Treg TCRB repertoires was seen among patients than among healthy donors. In type 1 diabetes patients, VDJ junctions had fewer insertions; deletions at these junctions were more frequent.

Sequencing used central memory CD4+ T cells from blood. The V call is TRBV11-1, the J call TRBJ1-2; TRBD1 matches 11 bases. This sequence was found in a man aged 25-45 years with type 1 diabetes. The DNA of the CDR3 is TGTGCCAGCAGCCCTGCCGGGACAGGGGGTTTTGGCTACACCTTC. Translating it yields CASSPAGTGGFGYTF.